The clone carrying this T cell receptor (beta chain) occurred once. Its antigen remains unknown. With 5 bases removed from V and 0 bases from J, the gap between germline ends came to 20 bases. Per the germline V gene, CDR1 is LNHDA and CDR2 is SQIVND (reference sequence). CDR3 size: 18 residues. The entry originates in a study of lymphopenia after photon versus proton radiotherapy. The assay was immunoSEQ multiplex PCR, and TCRdb's table has in-frame clones only and misses some. This table holds 150,000 to 200,000 clones, more than 85% found once. Whole-study results and caveats: Photon-treated patients lost naive T cells and TCR diversity; proton-treated stayed stable. A bigger post-nadir fall in TCR diversity correlated inversely with survival time in deceased patients. Survival link was tested only in deceased patients; proton benefit remains a possibility. After lymphocyte nadir, photon-treated repertoires showed oligoclonal expansion, especially CD8+ Temra.

The chain couples TRBV19 to TRBJ2-1; TRBD2 is a possible D gene (5 bases). The receptor comes from a man over 45 with gastric cancer. Material: peripheral blood, obtained from a patient treated with photon-based radiotherapy. The DNA for the CDR3 is TGTGCCAGTAGTCCGCAGTCGGGCGGGCGCAGCTCCTACAATGAGCAGTTCTTC. The encoded protein is CASSPQSGGRSSYNEQFF.